This T cell receptor beta chain was profiled in a study of monozygotic twins with inflammatory bowel disease. General study points: Healthy twins showed more clonotype sharing with others than IBD patients, especially patients with disease activity. Compared with healthy co-twins, IBD patients showed reduced TCRbeta repertoire diversity by inverse Simpson. Neither one strong signal nor one clonotype associated with IBD was supported.

The germline V gene encodes CDR1 SQVTM and CDR2 ANQGSEA. CDR3 length: 13 residues. Remarks on this clonotype: Its antigen is as yet unknown.

TCRdb processed the 5' RACE reads again and assigns one entry to each CDR3 protein, with no DNA. This sample contains 170,000 or so distinct CDR3 sequences. This TCR came from a human donor with ulcerative colitis or Crohn's disease, or a healthy co-twin of an affected twin (not recorded which). The chain combines TRBV29-1 with TRBJ2-7; TCRdb returns TRBD1, unconfirmable since there is no DNA. Input material: blood. CDR3 amino acids: CSVYGTGYYEQYF.